The entry below gives a single TCR beta chain sequence along with its context. The antigen is undetermined. One end of the junction fails to match germline, which may point to a read error. The CDR3 spans 15 residues. CDR1 GTSNPN and CDR2 SVGIG come from the germline V gene (reference sequence). This PCR relied on a set of 60 Vbeta primers and 13 Jbeta primers. Data came from immunoSEQ multiplex PCR; TCRdb stores just in-frame clones and leaves some out. Of some 90,000 clones in the sample, 55% to 70% were seen once. These data come from a study of cytomegalovirus exposure and HLA in healthy donors. Study-wide context: There were 75 million to 95 million unique TCRs (from HLA-typed donors) in an early data release. Points from the study as a whole: When the data were analyzed later, several of the most significant clusters appeared to be linked to common viral pathogens. The study listed 164 cytomegalovirus-associated TCR beta chains.

Every donor was a healthy person donating bone marrow. The sequence was collected from a boy aged 5-17 years in good health and CMV-seropositive. The sequencing sample was made of PBMCs. The chain carries TRBV30 and TRBJ1-6, with D possibly being TRBD1 (6 bases). CDR3 in DNA: TGTGCCTGCCCGAAACGGACAGCAGATAATTCACCCCTCAACTTT. It is translated as CACPKRTADNSPLNF.